Listed below are T cell receptor beta chains from one sample, sequenced in a study of blood T cell repertoires in COVID-19. The method was immunoSEQ multiplex PCR; TCRdb's version includes in-frame clones alone and lacks a portion of them. This sample has fewer than 65,000 clones, with over 75% found just once. The material sequenced was peripheral blood. These receptors were obtained from a woman in her fifties or sixties with COVID-19, enrolled during active disease. CDR3s include the opening cysteine and the closing phenylalanine or tryptophan. A D gene is named only where the DNA matches it firmly. Rows give clone size only sometimes, using once, few, many, or a class for an expanded clone.

D gene	CDR3 length	V gene	J gene	clone size	CDR3 DNA	CDR3 protein
TRBD2	15	TRBV20-1	TRBJ2-2	NA	TGCAGTGCTAGTAAGGGACTAGCGGCCTCCGGGGAGCTGTTTTTT	CSASKGLAASGELFF
NA	14	TRBV9	TRBJ2-3	NA	TGTGCCAGCAGCGTAGGCGGGGTCACAGATACGCAGTATTTT	CASSVGGVTDTQYF
TRBD2	15	TRBV7-8	TRBJ2-5	NA	TGTGCCAGCAGCTTAAGCCTAGCGGGAGCAGAGACCCAGTACTTC	CASSLSLAGAETQYF
NA	13	TRBV30	TRBJ1-5	NA	TGTGCCTGGAGTGTTTCCGGAGATCAGCCCCAGCATTTT	CAWSVSGDQPQHF
TRBD2	16	TRBV5-1	TRBJ2-1	NA	TGCGCCAGCAGCTCTGGACTAGCGGGAGGGCACAATGAGCAGTTCTTC	CASSSGLAGGHNEQFF
NA	17	TRBV18	TRBJ2-6	once	TGTGCCAGCTCACGTGACGGGGGGCCTTCTGGGGCCAACGTCCTGACTTTC	CASSRDGGPSGANVLTF
TRBD2	17	TRBV5-1	TRBJ2-1	NA	TGCGCCAGCAGCCTCCGGACTAGCGGGCTCACCTACAATGAGCAGTTCTTC	CASSLRTSGLTYNEQFF
NA	13	TRBV6-5	TRBJ1-2	NA	TGTGCCAGCAGCCTATACAGGGCCGATGGCTACACCTTC	CASSLYRADGYTF
NA	16	TRBV6-2/TRBV6-3	TRBJ2-7	NA	TGTGCCAGCAGTTACAGTCCCCAACTAGGTCCCTACGAGCAGTACTTC	CASSYSPQLGPYEQYF
NA	15	TRBV7-2	TRBJ2-7	NA	TGTGCCAGCAGCCACCTAGCGAATTATGGATGGGAGCAGTACTTC	CASSHLANYGWEQYF
TRBD2	15	TRBV28	TRBJ2-3	NA	TGTGCCAGCAGTTTATTGAGCGGGAGGGCAGATACGCAGTATTTT	CASSLLSGRADTQYF
TRBD2	15	TRBV18	TRBJ2-1	NA	TGTGCCAGCTCACCGAGACTAGCGGGAGGGAATGAGCAGTTCTTC	CASSPRLAGGNEQFF
NA	14	TRBV7-2	TRBJ1-5	NA	TGTGCCAGCAGCTCCGGACTGTCCAATCAGCCCCAGCATTTT	CASSSGLSNQPQHF
TRBD1	15	TRBV10-3	TRBJ1-4	NA	TGTGCCATCAGTTCGGACAGGCAAACTAATGAAAAACTGTTTTTT	CAISSDRQTNEKLFF